Shown below are 8 T cell receptor beta chains from a single sample sequenced in a study of a mutant IDH1 vaccine in newly diagnosed glioma. The time point was: baseline, week 1 (first vaccination visit). The treatment: pre-vaccination baseline after standard-of-care therapy. Libraries were prepared by immunoSEQ multiplex PCR; TCRdb keeps only in-frame clonotypes and omits some of them. The data show about 59,000 clones, about 90% seen once. The sample in question was PBMCs, obtained from a glioma patient treated with radiotherapy, temozolomide or both. The receptors originated from a man aged 45 to 65 with glioma.

The rearrangement links TRBV19 to TRBJ2-7; TRBD1 might be the D (6 bases). The germline V gene has CDR1 LNHDA and CDR2 SQIVND (reference sequence). The CDR3 sequence is 14 residues long. V was shortened by 5 bases and J by 0 bases, with 11 bases between the two germline ends. CDR3 sequence (DNA): TGTGCCAGTAGTCCTCAGGGGTTCTCCTACGAGCAGTACTTC. This codes for CASSPQGFSYEQYF. The full variable domain, its missing parts supplied by reference TRBV19 and TRBJ2-7, is DGGITQSPKYLFRKEGQNVTLSCEQNLNHDAMYWYRQDPGQGLRLIYYSQIVNDFQKGDIAEGYSVSREKKESFPLTVTSAQKNPTAFYLCASSPQGFSYEQYFGPGTRLTVT.

This clone was detected only once. This chain connects TRBV7-2 to TRBJ2-7; possibly TRBD1 for D (5 bases). Germline values: CDR1 SGHTA, CDR2 FQGNSA. The CDR3 is 16 residues long. With 5 bases removed from V and 2 bases from J, the gap between germline ends came to 19 bases. The CDR3 DNA reads as TGTGCCAGCAGCCCCGAAGAGACCAGGGCCGCCTACGAGCAGTACTTC. Translated: CASSPEETRAAYEQYF. Using reference TRBV7-2 and TRBJ2-7 for the parts outside the CDR3, the full variable domain is GAGVSQSPSNKVTEKGKDVELRCDPISGHTALYWYRQSLGQGLEFLIYFQGNSAPDKSGLPSDRFSAERTGGSVSTLTIQRTQQEDSAVYLCASSPEETRAAYEQYFGPGTRLTVT.

This chain links TRBV2 with TRBJ1-2, with TRBD1 matching over 7 bases. The V segment lost 2 bases and the J segment 7 bases; nucleotides outside the gene matches: 4. Per the germline V gene, CDR1 is SNHLY and CDR2 is FYNNEI. The CDR3 consists of 13 residues. This chain's CDR3 is CASSESTGAGYTF. DNA of the CDR3: TGTGCCAGCAGTGAATCAACAGGGGCTGGCTACACCTTC.

The chain combines TRBV2 with TRBJ2-1; D perhaps matches TRBD2 (5 bases). The CDR3 sequence is 15 residues long. The V gene's germline CDR1 is SNHLY and CDR2 FYNNEI. Trimming left V 5 bases short and J 5 bases short, with 16 bases between. The CDR3 is CASSPQGLVNNEQFF. The CDR3 DNA reads TGTGCCAGCAGTCCGCAAGGACTTGTAAACAATGAGCAGTTCTTC. Full variable domain (rest looked up from reference TRBV2 and TRBJ2-1): EPEVTQTPSHQVTQMGQEVILRCVPISNHLYFYWYRQILGQKVEFLVSFYNNEISEKSEIFDDQFSVERPDGSNFTLKIRSTKLEDSAMYFCASSPQGLVNNEQFFGPGTRLTVL.

This chain uses TRBV2 with TRBJ1-3; TRBD1 aligns across 8 bases. V shed 2 bases, J shed 4 bases, and the junction held 4 bases outside the gene matches. The CDR3 extends over 15 amino acids. Germline CDR1 reads SNHLY; CDR2 reads FYNNEI. The CDR3 reads CASSEWTGFGNTIYF. The CDR3 DNA reads as TGTGCCAGCAGTGAATGGACAGGGTTCGGAAACACCATATATTTT.

This clone turned up a few times. The J gene is TRBJ2-3, the V gene TRBV4-2, with 9 bases lining up with TRBD2. Germline CDR1 reads LGHNA; CDR2 reads YNFKEQ. The CDR3 extends over 17 amino acids. V was pared by 0 bases and J by 6 bases, with 10 bases of the junction left unmatched. The CDR3 loop is CASSQDPRGGSEDTQYF. In DNA form, the CDR3 reads TGTGCCAGCAGCCAAGATCCGCGGGGGGGCAGTGAGGATACGCAGTATTTT.

The chain uses TRBV20-1 and TRBJ1-4, with D uncertain. Trimming removed 7 bases from V and 8 bases from J, with 11 bases in between. This CDR3 spans 11 amino acids. CDR1 and CDR2 from the germline V gene are DFQATT and SNEGSKA (reference sequence). In DNA form, the CDR3 reads TGCAGTGTTTGGCTGGGGGAAAAACTGTTTTTT. Protein product: CSVWLGEKLFF.

CDR3 coding DNA: TGTGCCCACGACACAAGGACGTTGGAGGATACGCAGTATTTT. Residues: CAHDTRTLEDTQYF. V and J are TRBV30 and TRBJ2-3; no reliable D call. The CDR3 has 14 residues. Germline V CDR1 and CDR2: GTSNPN, SVGIG (reference sequence). Trimming took off 8 bases at V and 6 bases at J, with 21 bases between the two ends.